The next 19 T cell receptor beta chains were all read from a single sample in a study of OX40 agonist ivuxolimab in advanced cancers. Clones were read by immunoSEQ multiplex PCR, and TCRdb kept only the in-frame ones, dropping some. The repertoire includes about 46,000 clones, around nine tenths of them detected once, and roughly 5.2% sits in the top ten. The sample was CD4+ or CD8+ T cells sorted from blood, taken in a trial of the OX40 agonist ivuxolimab. These receptors came from an adult with an advanced solid tumor such as melanoma, head and neck, liver or kidney cancer.

The CDR3: CASRGTSASYEQYF. In nucleotides, the CDR3 is TGTGCCAGTAGAGGGACTTCGGCCTCCTACGAGCAGTACTTC. The chain uses TRBV19 and TRBJ2-7; D perhaps matches TRBD2 (6 bases). The CDR3 sequence is 14 residues long. V was clipped by 6 bases and J by 0 bases, with 12 bases between them. Germline CDR1 is LNHDA and CDR2 is SQIVND (reference sequence). Complete variable domain (other parts from reference TRBV19 and TRBJ2-7): DGGITQSPKYLFRKEGQNVTLSCEQNLNHDAMYWYRQDPGQGLRLIYYSQIVNDFQKGDIAEGYSVSREKKESFPLTVTSAQKNPTAFYLCASRGTSASYEQYFGPGTRLTVT.

The chain employs TRBV5-6 and TRBJ2-3; possibly TRBD1 for D (5 bases). Germline CDR1 reads SGHDT; CDR2 reads YYEEEE. Between the trimmed V and J ends, which lost 1 base and 3 bases, there was a span of 21 bases. CDR3 length: 18 residues. The CDR3 nucleotides are TGTGCCAGCAGCTTGACCGTCAACAGGCTGACTGGAACAGATACGCAGTATTTT. Translated: CASSLTVNRLTGTDTQYF.

The V gene is TRBV2, the J gene TRBJ2-5; perhaps TRBD1 as D (6 bases). Germline V lookup: CDR1 SNHLY, CDR2 FYNNEI. The length of the CDR3 is 17 residues. Trimming removed 5 bases at V and 1 base at J, with 20 bases between. CDR3 amino acids: CASSPGPPGEPQETQYF. CDR3 sequence (DNA): TGTGCCAGCAGTCCCGGGCCCCCAGGGGAGCCCCAAGAGACCCAGTACTTC.

The V and J genes are TRBV18 and TRBJ2-5; D remains unclear. CDR3 length: 14 residues. V dropped 2 bases and J dropped 4 bases, with 11 bases sitting between them. Per germline, CDR1 KGHSH and CDR2 LQKENI. The CDR3 region is CASSPGNLGETQYF. CDR3 nucleotides: TGTGCCAGCTCACCAGGAAACCTAGGAGAGACCCAGTACTTC.

This chain links TRBV5-4 with TRBJ1-5; D is uncertain. Germline CDR1 SGHNT, CDR2 YYREEE (reference sequence). The CDR3 consists of 12 residues. V was cut by 0 bases and J by 9 bases, with 7 bases left in between. The CDR3 reads CASSLGSGPQHF. CDR3 nucleotides: TGTGCCAGCAGCTTGGGCAGTGGGCCCCAGCATTTT.

A remark on this clone: At one of its ends the junction is not consistent with the germline gene, which may arise from a read error. The chain couples TRBV15 to TRBJ1-4; 7 bases line up with TRBD1. The V gene's germline CDR1 is LNHNV and CDR2 YYDKDF (reference sequence). The CDR3 runs to 16 residues. The CDR3 DNA sequence: TGTGCCACCAGAAGAGATTCGGGGACAGCAAATGAAAAACTGTTTTTT. This gives the protein CATRRDSGTANEKLFF.

The chain recombines TRBV7-9 with TRBJ2-7; D perhaps matches TRBD2 (5 bases). V lost 2 bases, J lost 6 bases, and 14 bases lay in between. The CDR3 has 14 amino acids. From germline, CDR1 is SEHNR and CDR2 FQNEAQ (reference sequence). The CDR3 bases are TGTGCCAGCAGCTTAAGTGGAGGATCTGGCGAGCAGTACGTC. The encoded protein is CASSLSGGSGEQYV.

The rearrangement joins TRBV5-5 to TRBJ1-1, with 9 bases lining up with TRBD1. Trimming removed 4 bases from V and 7 bases from J; junction bases left unmatched: 11. CDR1 is SGHKS, CDR2 YYEKEE, per germline (reference sequence). The CDR3 is 15 residues long. The CDR3 is CASSPGQGILIEAFF. In DNA form, the CDR3 reads TGTGCCAGCAGCCCCGGACAGGGGATCTTGATTGAAGCTTTCTTT. Full variable domain (rest looked up from reference TRBV5-5 and TRBJ1-1): DAGVTQSPTHLIKTRGQQVTLRCSPISGHKSVSWYQQVLGQGPQFIFQYYEKEERGRGNFPDRFSARQFPNYSSELNVNALLLGDSALYLCASSPGQGILIEAFFGQGTRLTVV.

The chain joins TRBV5-1 to TRBJ1-2; 8 positions agree with TRBD1. This CDR3 contains 15 residues. From germline, CDR1 is SGHRS and CDR2 YFSETQ. V gave up 6 bases and J gave up 0 bases; unmatched junction bases: 7. The CDR3 sequence: CASKLQGGPNYGYTF. The CDR3, as DNA: TGCGCCAGCAAACTACAGGGGGGACCTAACTATGGCTACACCTTC.

This clone turned up a few times. The chain has TRBV14 and TRBJ1-2, with D hard to call. The V end was cut by 0 bases, the J end by 1 base, with 12 bases between. Germline V gene sequence: CDR1 SGHDN, CDR2 FVKESK. The CDR3 has 16 amino acids. The CDR3 nucleotides read TGTGCCAGCAGCCAAGAGTGGGCCAGCGATAACTATGGCTACACCTTC. The encoded protein is CASSQEWASDNYGYTF.

This clone was seen just once. The chain combines TRBV19 with TRBJ1-1; D uncertain. Trimming removed 4 bases at V and 1 base at J, with 22 bases between. The CDR3 is 18 residues long. In germline, CDR1 is LNHDA, CDR2 SQIVND (reference sequence). The CDR3: CASSTHFLGRGGNTEAFF. The DNA for the CDR3 is TGTGCCAGTAGTACCCACTTCCTAGGACGGGGAGGGAACACTGAAGCTTTCTTT.

The V and J genes are TRBV7-6 and TRBJ2-1; 16 positions match TRBD2. CDR1 is SGHVS and CDR2 is FNYEAQ in the germline V gene. The trim removed 3 bases at V and 9 bases at J, leaving 5 bases unmatched. The CDR3 length is 16 residues. CDR3 amino acids: CASSLGTSGRDGEQFF. Here the CDR3 DNA reads TGTGCCAGCAGCTTGGGGACTAGCGGGAGGGACGGTGAGCAGTTCTTC.

The chain carries TRBV9 and TRBJ1-6; a possible D gene is TRBD1 (5 bases). CDR1 SGDLS and CDR2 YYNGEE come from the germline V gene. V dropped 0 bases and J dropped 15 bases, with 19 bases sitting between them. The CDR3 is 15 residues long. The CDR3 nucleotides are TGTGCCAGCAGCGTAGATGGGGGTGCAGACTATCACCTCCACTTT. Translation: CASSVDGGADYHLHF.

The chain has TRBV6-1 and TRBJ2-1, with D perhaps given as TRBD1 or TRBD2 (5 bases each). Trimming removed 4 bases at V and 5 bases at J, with 12 bases between. The CDR3 covers 14 residues. Germline V CDR1 and CDR2: MNHNS, SASEGT. The CDR3 coding sequence is TGTGCCAGCAGTGTCCGAGGGGCAGACAATGAGCAGTTCTTC. Its translation is CASSVRGADNEQFF.

The chain recombines TRBV7-6 with TRBJ2-1, with unresolved D. V dropped 1 base and J dropped 2 bases, with 6 bases sitting between them. Germline CDR1 and CDR2: SGHVS and FNYEAQ. The CDR3 length is 14 residues. CDR3 in DNA: TGTGCCAGCAGCTTAGTCCCTACCTACAATGAGCAGTTCTTC. As protein: CASSLVPTYNEQFF.

Only one count was recorded for this clone. V usage is TRBV27 and J usage is TRBJ2-2, with D possibly matching TRBD1 (6 bases). V lost 3 bases to trimming and J lost 8 bases, with 19 bases between them. From germline, CDR1 is MNHEY and CDR2 SMNVEV (reference sequence). The CDR3 consists of 16 residues. The CDR3 spells CASSFGTRPPLGELFF. DNA of the CDR3: TGTGCCAGCAGTTTCGGGACACGTCCACCTTTGGGGGAGCTGTTTTTT.

The rearrangement joins TRBV4-1 to TRBJ2-1; D gene unclear. V gave up 6 bases and J gave up 5 bases, with 11 bases separating them. The CDR3 has 13 residues. CDR1 MGHRA and CDR2 YSYEKL come from the germline V gene. The CDR3, as DNA: TGCGCCAGCAGTCACGGTGGGGACAATGAGCAGTTCTTC. Translation gives CASSHGGDNEQFF.

This chain's CDR3 is CASTGQGDTEAFF. The DNA of the CDR3 is TGTGCCAGCACAGGACAGGGCGACACTGAAGCTTTCTTT. The rearrangement uses TRBV7-9 and TRBJ1-1, with TRBD1 identical over 8 bases. This CDR3 is built from 13 residues. The germline gives CDR1 SEHNR, CDR2 FQNEAQ (reference sequence). Trimming at V came to 7 bases and at J to 3 bases, leaving 4 bases not matched to a gene.

The V call is TRBV5-6, the J call TRBJ2-5, with unresolved D. This CDR3 spans 12 amino acids. The germline CDR1 and CDR2 sequences are SGHDT and YYEEEE. Trimming cost V 0 bases and J 7 bases, with 7 bases left between them. The chain's CDR3 is CASSLEGGTQYF. The CDR3 coding sequence is TGTGCCAGCAGCTTGGAAGGCGGGACCCAGTACTTC.